The 19 T cell receptor beta chains below come from one sample, sequenced in a study of cytomegalovirus exposure and HLA in healthy donors. The PCR was carried out with 60 Vbeta primers and 13 Jbeta primers. The method was immunoSEQ multiplex PCR; TCRdb's version includes in-frame clones alone and lacks a portion of them. Among 130,000 or so clones, more than 60% were seen once, and the ten largest hold 2.5% to 4%. The sequenced material came from PBMCs. Every receptor here comes from a man in his forties or fifties in good health and CMV-seronegative.

The V and J genes are TRBV20-1 and TRBJ2-5, with D tentatively TRBD1 (6 bases). The V end was cut by 3 bases, the J end by 6 bases, with 8 bases between. The CDR3 contains 11 residues. In germline, CDR1 is DFQATT, CDR2 SNEGSKA (reference sequence). CDR3 in DNA: TGCAGTGCTAGGGGGGCGAAGACCCAGTACTTC. Protein sequence: CSARGAKTQYF.

The gene calls are TRBV7-3 and TRBJ2-7; 9 bases map to TRBD1. The J segment lost 3 bases and the V segment lost 2 bases, leaving 8 bases of the junction unmatched. CDR3 length: 16 amino acids. Germline CDR1 and CDR2: SGHTA and FQGTGA. The CDR3 nucleotides are TGTGCCAGCAGCTTACGAGGCGGGACAGGGATCTACGAGCAGTACTTC. The encoded protein is CASSLRGGTGIYEQYF.

V usage is TRBV11-2 and J usage is TRBJ1-1; no firm D call. Germline CDR1 reads SGHAT; CDR2 reads FQNNGV. V lost 1 base and J lost 1, with 10 bases in between. The CDR3 has 15 residues. The CDR3 spells CASSLGSGGNTEAFF. DNA of the CDR3: TGTGCCAGCAGCTTAGGCTCCGGCGGGAACACTGAAGCTTTCTTT.

The chain is built from TRBV18 and TRBJ2-1, with 9 nucleotides matching TRBD2. CDR1 and CDR2 from the germline V gene are KGHSH and LQKENI. V was pared by 5 bases and J by 4 bases, with 9 bases of the junction left unmatched. The CDR3 covers 16 residues. The CDR3, as DNA: TGTGCCAGCTCATCGGACCTGCTAGCGGGGTACAATGAGCAGTTCTTC. Translating gives CASSSDLLAGYNEQFF.

The chain uses TRBV10-2 and TRBJ1-3, with 8 nucleotides matching TRBD1. CDR1 is WSHSY and CDR2 is SAAADI in the germline V gene. The CDR3 is 13 amino acids. V trimming: 5 bases; J trimming: 3 bases; junction bases outside the gene matches: 0. The chain's CDR3 is CASSTGGGNTIYF. DNA of the CDR3: TGCGCCAGCAGTACAGGGGGTGGAAACACCATATATTTT.

The chain links TRBV5-1 to TRBJ2-5; possibly TRBD2 for D (7 bases). The CDR3 covers 14 residues. CDR1 is SGHRS and CDR2 is YFSETQ in the germline V gene. Trimming took off 4 bases at V and 5 bases at J, with 15 bases between the two ends. Here the CDR3 DNA reads TGCGCCAGCAGCCCGGGGAGGGACAAGGAGACCCAGTACTTC. Its translation: CASSPGRDKETQYF. Combining the CDR3 with reference TRBV5-1 and TRBJ2-5 gives the whole variable domain KAGVTQTPRYLIKTRGQQVTLSCSPISGHRSVSWYQQTPGQGLQFLFEYFSETQRNKGNFPGRFSGRQFSNSRSEMNVSTLELGDSALYLCASSPGRDKETQYFGPGTRLLVL.

About this clone itself: The conserved closing phenylalanine or tryptophan is absent in this CDR3, likely reflecting a read error. It is unclear where the CDR3 begins or ends on the DNA, so no DNA is shown, and the CDR3 is as TCRdb lists it. The gene calls are TRBV7-6 and TRBJ2-7; the table assigns TRBD2, which was not confirmed against the DNA. Germline V lookup: CDR1 SGHVS, CDR2 FNYEAQ. The CDR3 sequence runs 9 residues, both termini included. The CDR3 loop reads CASSPHTEG.

This clone occurred a few times. The chain employs TRBV5-4 and TRBJ2-3; D might be TRBD2 (6 bases). Trimming cost V 2 bases and J 4 bases, with 14 bases left between them. The CDR3 totals 15 residues. The germline gives CDR1 SGHNT, CDR2 YYREEE (reference sequence). The CDR3 nucleotides are TGTGCCAGCAGCTTAGGGGACTGGACTTCAGATACGCAGTATTTT. Amino acid sequence: CASSLGDWTSDTQYF.

Only a few counts were recorded for this clone. The chain carries TRBV6-5 and TRBJ2-7, with D possibly TRBD1 on 5 matching bases. This CDR3 comprises 15 residues. CDR1 and CDR2 from the germline V gene are MNHEY and SVGAGI. Deletions cut 6 bases from V and 2 bases from J, with 17 bases between. CDR3 nucleotide sequence: TGTGCCAGCAGCCAGGGCCATAGTGGGCCCTACGAGCAGTACTTC. Translation gives CASSQGHSGPYEQYF.

This clone showed up just once. The rearrangement joins TRBV27 to TRBJ1-6; 9 bases are a match to TRBD1. The V segment lost 11 bases and the J segment 9 bases; nucleotides outside the gene matches: 5. CDR3 size: 12 residues. Germline assignment: CDR1 MNHEY and CDR2 SMNVEV (reference sequence). The CDR3 coding sequence is TGTGCCGCAGGGACAGGGTTTTCACCCCTCCACTTT. Its protein product is CAAGTGFSPLHF.

The chain couples TRBV7-9 to TRBJ1-1, with TRBD1 as a possible D gene (5 bases). The CDR3 consists of 13 residues. Per germline, CDR1 SEHNR and CDR2 FQNEAQ (reference sequence). Trimming shortened V by 3 bases and J by 1 base, and 6 bases separated the two germline ends. DNA for the CDR3: TGTGCCAGCAGCTTGACAGCGAACACTGAAGCTTTCTTT. Translation: CASSLTANTEAFF.

V and J are TRBV13 and TRBJ2-5; TRBD1 might be the D (6 bases). V gave up 8 bases and J gave up 5 bases, with 27 bases separating them. CDR1 and CDR2 (germline): PRHDT, FYEKMQ (reference sequence). The CDR3 consists of 17 residues. In DNA form, the CDR3 reads TGTGCCAGCCGCCGGTTTAAAGGACAGACCATTGGGGAGACCCAGTACTTC. Amino acid sequence: CASRRFKGQTIGETQYF.

A few counts support this clone. The gene calls are TRBV10-3 and TRBJ1-1, with D unclear. The V end was cut by 2 bases, the J end by 1 base, with 8 bases between. The germline V gene has CDR1 ENHRY and CDR2 SYGVKD. The CDR3 is made up of 14 amino acids. CDR3 DNA sequence: TGTGCCATCAGTGAGCAAATTTCGAACACTGAAGCTTTCTTT. Protein: CAISEQISNTEAFF.

The chain is built from TRBV2 and TRBJ1-1, with 7 bases that match TRBD1. The J segment lost 6 bases and the V segment lost 6 bases, leaving 10 bases of the junction unmatched. The germline V gene encodes CDR1 SNHLY and CDR2 FYNNEI. The CDR3 contains 14 residues. The CDR3 region is CASRDPTGEAEAFF. The CDR3 region has the DNA TGTGCCAGCAGAGACCCCACAGGGGAGGCTGAAGCTTTCTTT. Looking up the rest from reference TRBV2 and TRBJ1-1 gives the full variable domain: EPEVTQTPSHQVTQMGQEVILRCVPISNHLYFYWYRQILGQKVEFLVSFYNNEISEKSEIFDDQFSVERPDGSNFTLKIRSTKLEDSAMYFCASRDPTGEAEAFFGQGTRLTVV.

V is TRBV2 and J is TRBJ1-2; D ambiguous. V was clipped by 7 bases and J by 4 bases, with 19 bases between them. Germline CDR1 SNHLY, CDR2 FYNNEI. This CDR3 has 15 residues. The CDR3 is CASNEGSRRLYGYTF. DNA for the CDR3: TGTGCCAGCAACGAAGGTTCCCGGAGGCTCTATGGCTACACCTTC.

The chain carries TRBV30 and TRBJ2-6, with TRBD1 matching over 8 bases. Trimming cost V 5 bases and J 0 bases; bases outside gene matches: 6. Germline V CDR1 and CDR2: GTSNPN, SVGIG (reference sequence). The CDR3 runs 16 residues. CDR3 protein: CAWETGASSGANVLTF. The DNA for the CDR3 is TGTGCCTGGGAGACAGGGGCCTCCTCTGGGGCCAACGTCCTGACTTTC.

This sequence joins TRBV9 and TRBJ2-5; no reliable D call. The ends were cut back, 2 bases at V and 3 bases at J, with 8 bases in the middle. The CDR3 has 13 amino acids. Germline V gene lookup returns CDR1 SGDLS and CDR2 YYNGEE. CDR3 nucleotides: TGTGCCAGCAGCGTCCCTTCCGAAGAGACCCAGTACTTC. It specifies CASSVPSEETQYF. Complete variable domain (other parts from reference TRBV9 and TRBJ2-5): DSGVTQTPKHLITATGQRVTLRCSPRSGDLSVYWYQQSLDQGLQFLIQYYNGEERAKGNILERFSAQQFPDLHSELNLSSLELGDSALYFCASSVPSEETQYFGPGTRLLVL.

This chain joins TRBV10-3 and TRBJ1-3; TRBD1 is a possible D gene (5 bases). V was shortened by 8 bases and J by 0 bases, with 5 bases between the two germline ends. The CDR3 has 12 amino acids. The germline gives CDR1 ENHRY, CDR2 SYGVKD. The CDR3 loop is CAIQGSGNTIYF. CDR3 sequence (DNA): TGTGCCATCCAGGGCTCTGGAAACACCATATATTTT.

The genes are TRBV7-9 and TRBJ1-2; 7 bases are a match to TRBD1. The V and J ends lost 5 bases and 4 bases, in that order; junction bases with no gene match: 4. The CDR3 is made up of 13 amino acids. Germline CDR1 is SEHNR and CDR2 is FQNEAQ (reference sequence). The CDR3 is CASSPGTAYGYTF. CDR3 bases: TGTGCCAGCAGCCCTGGGACAGCCTATGGCTACACCTTC.